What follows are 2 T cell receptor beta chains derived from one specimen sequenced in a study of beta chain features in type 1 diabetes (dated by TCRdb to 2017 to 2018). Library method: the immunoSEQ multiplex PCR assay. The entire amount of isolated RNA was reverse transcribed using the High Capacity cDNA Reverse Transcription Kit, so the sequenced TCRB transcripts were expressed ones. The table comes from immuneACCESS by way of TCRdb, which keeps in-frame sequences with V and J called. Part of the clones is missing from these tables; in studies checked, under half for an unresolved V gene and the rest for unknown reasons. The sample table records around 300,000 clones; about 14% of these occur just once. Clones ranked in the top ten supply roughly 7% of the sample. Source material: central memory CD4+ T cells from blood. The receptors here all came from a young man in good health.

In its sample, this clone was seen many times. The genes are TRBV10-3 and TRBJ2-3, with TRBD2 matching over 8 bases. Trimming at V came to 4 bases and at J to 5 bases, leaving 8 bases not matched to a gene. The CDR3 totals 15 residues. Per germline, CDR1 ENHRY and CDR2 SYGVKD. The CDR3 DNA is TGTGCCATCAGTGGTAGCGGGACCCTCGGAGATACGCAGTATTTT. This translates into CAISGSGTLGDTQYF.

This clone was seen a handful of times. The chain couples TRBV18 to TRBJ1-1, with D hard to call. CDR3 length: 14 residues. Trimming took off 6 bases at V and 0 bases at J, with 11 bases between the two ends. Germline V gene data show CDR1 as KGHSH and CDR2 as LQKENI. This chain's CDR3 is CASSLGRVNTEAFF. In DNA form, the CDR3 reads TGTGCCAGCTCCCTAGGACGGGTGAACACTGAAGCTTTCTTT.